This TCR beta chain was captured in a study of T cell repertoires in cytomegalovirus infection. Study details: Both CMV infection and a matching HLA type were indicated by public TCR beta signatures. Points from the study as a whole: What dominated the ex vivo response were HLA-C-restricted CMV-specific TCR beta clonotypes. Public TCR beta family frequency separated CMV-and-HLA carriers, including in an independent cohort.

In its sample, this clonotype was seen a few times. Its antigen remains unidentified. One entry per CDR3 protein results from TCRdb running MiXCR on the reads. The data show approximately 500,000 distinct CDR3 sequences, with approximately 25% seen just once and roughly 13% held by the top ten. The sequence was obtained from a human donor in good health (CMV status not recorded). Some clones in this sample may be carry-over from other donors' samples. Sequenced: PBMCs.

The CDR3 DNA reads as TGTGCCAGCAAGGCAGTGGACACCGGGGAGCTGTTTTTT. The encoded protein is CASKAVDTGELFF. The chain has TRBV12-3 or TRBV12-4 and TRBJ2-2, with D hard to call. The CDR3 sequence is 13 residues long. With 7 bases removed from V and 3 bases from J, the gap between germline ends came to 9 bases.